This T cell receptor (beta chain) was identified during a study of T cell repertoires in cytomegalovirus infection. For the study at large: It was the public TCR beta signatures that indicated both CMV infection and matching HLA type. Study results and limitations: HLA-C-restricted, CMV-specific TCR beta clonotypes were dominant ex vivo. Pooled public TCR beta family frequency picked out CMV carriers with the relevant HLA.

Using its own MiXCR run on the reads, TCRdb lists one record per CDR3 protein. The data show hundreds of thousands of distinct CDR3 sequences, about a sixth seen once. A remark on this clonotype: Its antigen remains unidentified.

The CDR3 has 14 amino acids. The V end lost 1 base, the J end lost 5 bases, and 9 bases lay between the germline ends. In germline, CDR1 is KGHSH, CDR2 LQKENI. This chain connects TRBV18 to TRBJ1-5, with D hard to call. The clonotype comes from a human donor in good health (CMV status not recorded). Some clones in this sample may be carry-over from other donors' samples. Sequences were obtained from PBMCs. CDR3 amino acids: CASSPQDGDQPQHF. The CDR3 DNA follows: TGTGCCAGCTCACCACAAGACGGGGATCAGCCCCAGCATTTT.